The 19 T cell receptor beta chains listed next were all sequenced from one sample in a study of T-cell memory formation after mild COVID-19 listed by TCRdb under 2021. The library relied on 5' RACE. The sample was run on an Illumina NovaSeq 6000. TCRdb handled the public reads itself, with Q25 trimming in fastp and clone calling in MiXCR, and kept productive beta chains. Merged by CDR3 protein, the rows form single entries marked with the most common genes and DNA. The sample table records 110,000 or so distinct CDR3 sequences; 18% of these occur just once. The ten biggest clones cover 5% to 6.5% of the sample. Sequencing was done on a sample of PBMCs or a T cell subset sorted from them (not recorded which). All receptors come from a man in his late teens or twenties who had mild COVID-19 (a few samples of this study predate the infection). The sample titles of this study are shuffled in the database, so cell type and time point are left out; the donor was told from shared clones.

This clonotype showed up just a few times. The CDR3 DNA sequence: TGTGCCAGCAGCCGACAGGCGTCGGGGAACACTGAAGCTTTCTTT. Translated: CASSRQASGNTEAFF. The chain joins TRBV6-5 to TRBJ1-1; a possible D gene is TRBD1 (6 bases). Germline CDR1 reads MNHEY; CDR2 reads SVGAGI. This CDR3 comprises 15 residues. Trimming stripped 6 bases from V and 1 base from J, with 15 bases between.

This clonotype was counted between two and nine times. The J gene is TRBJ1-1, the V gene TRBV28; D ambiguous. Germline lookup yields CDR1 MDHEN and CDR2 SYDVKM. The V end was cut by 7 bases, the J end by 6 bases, with 15 bases between. CDR3 size: 13 residues. The chain's CDR3 is CASTLSGGPEAFF. In nucleotides, the CDR3 is TGTGCCAGCACCCTGAGCGGCGGCCCTGAAGCTTTCTTT.

This clonotype was counted a few times. The chain recombines TRBV6-2 or TRBV6-3 with TRBJ2-7; the match to TRBD1 covers 7 bases. Germline CDR1 reads MNHEY; CDR2 reads SVGEGT. The CDR3 is 14 residues long. The junction had 6 bases not matched to a gene; V was cut back by 5 bases and J by 2 bases. The CDR3 region is CASSIDRATYEQYV. The CDR3 DNA sequence: TGTGCCAGCAGTATCGACAGGGCTACCTACGAGCAGTACGTC.

The gene calls are TRBV29-1 and TRBJ2-5, with 10 bases that match TRBD2. Trimming cost V 7 bases and J 5 bases; bases outside gene matches: 7. This CDR3 has 13 residues. The germline gives CDR1 SQVTM, CDR2 ANQGSEA. CDR3: CSGRLAGIETQYF. CDR3 in DNA: TGCAGCGGCCGACTAGCGGGTATTGAGACCCAGTACTTC.

The table lists this clonotype with a few counts. This rearrangement joins TRBV27 to TRBJ2-5; 9 nucleotides agree with TRBD1. The V and J ends lost 3 bases and 5 bases, in that order; junction bases with no gene match: 10. The CDR3 covers 16 residues. From germline, CDR1 is MNHEY and CDR2 SMNVEV (reference sequence). The CDR3 DNA reads TGTGCCAGCAGTTTCAAACCGGGACAGGGTTCCGAGACCCAGTACTTC. It codes for CASSFKPGQGSETQYF.

A few counts support this clonotype. This rearrangement joins TRBV12-3 or TRBV12-4 to TRBJ1-2; the match to TRBD1 covers 7 bases. The CDR3 extends over 12 amino acids. With V trimmed by 6 bases and J by 4 bases, 2 bases remained unmatched. CDR3 sequence reads: CASRGDSYGYTF. In nucleotides, the CDR3 is TGTGCCAGCAGGGGGGACAGCTATGGCTACACCTTC.

The chain is built from TRBV28 and TRBJ2-1; D gene unclear. The length of the CDR3 is 12 residues. The ends were cut back, 6 bases at V and 3 bases at J, with 6 bases in the middle. Germline V gene data show CDR1 as MDHEN and CDR2 as SYDVKM. This CDR3 reads CASRTIYNEQFF. In nucleotides, the CDR3 is TGTGCCAGCAGAACCATCTACAATGAGCAGTTCTTC.

In nucleotides, the CDR3 is TGTGCCAGCAGCCGGGACCGAAAAACAGGGGGCTACACCTTC. This sequence encodes CASSRDRKTGGYTF. The rearrangement uses TRBV7-6 and TRBJ1-2, with a tentative D call TRBD1 (6 bases). V was shortened by 5 bases and J by 8 bases, with 18 bases between the two germline ends. This CDR3 spans 14 amino acids. The germline CDR1 and CDR2 sequences are SGHVS and FNYEAQ.

V usage is TRBV28 and J usage is TRBJ2-2, with D perhaps matching TRBD2 (6 bases). Germline V lookup: CDR1 MDHEN, CDR2 SYDVKM. V was clipped by 2 bases and J by 7 bases, with 20 bases between them. This CDR3 region has 17 residues. CDR3 region: CASSLGGAEGFSGELFF. In DNA form, the CDR3 reads TGTGCCAGCAGTTTAGGAGGGGCCGAAGGCTTCAGCGGGGAGCTGTTTTTT.

This sequence joins TRBV14 and TRBJ2-7; D unresolved. Germline V gene lookup returns CDR1 SGHDN and CDR2 FVKESK. The germline V and J ends were trimmed by 8 bases and 6 bases, with 11 bases remaining between them. This CDR3 is 11 amino acids long. The CDR3 DNA follows: TGTGCCAGCTCCCTTGGGCCCGAGCAGTACTTC. Protein sequence: CASSLGPEQYF.

For the CDR3, the DNA is TGTGCCAGCAGCTCTCGAGACAGGGCTCTGAATGGCTACACCTTC. Encoded protein: CASSSRDRALNGYTF. The chain employs TRBV6-5 and TRBJ1-2; 7 bases are shared with TRBD1. Trimming removed 6 bases from V and 6 bases from J; junction bases left unmatched: 13. Germline V gene sequence: CDR1 MNHEY, CDR2 SVGAGI. This CDR3 has 15 residues.

This clonotype was picked up a small number of times. The chain recombines TRBV12-3 or TRBV12-4 with TRBJ1-5; weak D call: TRBD1 (6 bases). CDR3 length equals 15 residues. The germline V and J ends were trimmed by 5 bases and 7 bases, with 18 bases remaining between them. The CDR3, as DNA: TGTGCCAGCAGTCCGCGCCGCAGGGGAGGGCAGCCCCAGCATTTT. Translation gives CASSPRRRGGQPQHF.

This clonotype has only a few counts. The gene calls are TRBV20-1 and TRBJ2-5; a possible D gene is TRBD2 (5 bases). V gave up 1 base and J gave up 5 bases, with 14 bases separating them. CDR1 is DFQATT and CDR2 is SNEGSKA in the germline V gene (reference sequence). This CDR3 region has 14 residues. The CDR3 protein is CSARAAANGETQYF. The CDR3 nucleotides read TGCAGTGCTAGAGCAGCGGCGAACGGCGAGACCCAGTACTTC.

Details on this clonotype: At one boundary the junction diverges from the germline segment, which might be a read error. The chain carries TRBV5-5 and TRBJ2-6; either TRBD1 or TRBD2 may fit D (5 bases each). Germline CDR1 SGHKS, CDR2 YYEKEE (reference sequence). CDR3 size: 20 residues. CDR3 residues: CDSSLNQAWDGPPWANVLTF. The CDR3, as DNA: TGTGACAGCAGCTTGAATCAGGCGTGGGACGGTCCGCCTTGGGCCAACGTCCTGACTTTC.

This chain connects TRBV27 to TRBJ2-3, with 7 nucleotides matching TRBD1. Losses at the gene ends were 5 bases for V and 1 base for J; bases not matched to a gene: 6. Germline V lookup: CDR1 MNHEY, CDR2 SMNVEV (reference sequence). CDR3 length: 15 amino acids. CDR3 bases: TGTGCCAGCAGTCTAACAGGGGTTGGCACAGATACGCAGTATTTT. Translating gives CASSLTGVGTDTQYF.

This clonotype was observed a few times. The V call is TRBV7-2, the J call TRBJ1-4, with 9 nucleotides matching TRBD1. CDR3 length: 14 amino acids. Unmatched junction bases numbered 2, after V lost 5 bases and J lost 4 bases. CDR1 is SGHTA, CDR2 FQGNSA, per germline. The CDR3 spells CASSVDRGNEKLFF. For the CDR3, the DNA is TGTGCCAGCAGCGTGGACAGGGGTAATGAAAAACTGTTTTTT.

The rearrangement joins TRBV7-9 to TRBJ2-5; 8 bases map to TRBD2. CDR3 length: 15 amino acids. The ends lost 3 bases at V and 4 bases at J; junction bases unmatched: 7. CDR1 and CDR2 (germline): SEHNR, FQNEAQ (reference sequence). For the CDR3, the DNA is TGTGCCAGCAGCTTCAGCGGGGGCCAGAGAGAGACCCAGTACTTC. It codes for CASSFSGGQRETQYF.

V gene TRBV28 combines with J gene TRBJ1-2; D possibly corresponds to TRBD1 (6 bases). This CDR3 spans 13 amino acids. The V gene's germline CDR1 is MDHEN and CDR2 SYDVKM. V was pared by 8 bases and J by 2 bases, with 12 bases between. Written as DNA, the CDR3 is TGTGCCAGCCTACCGGGGGCGAACTATGGCTACACCTTC. It encodes CASLPGANYGYTF.

This chain joins TRBV7-2 and TRBJ1-2; perhaps TRBD1 as D (5 bases). The CDR3 totals 15 residues. Germline CDR1 and CDR2: SGHTA and FQGNSA. V was clipped by 1 base and J by 8 bases, with 17 bases between them. CDR3 region: CASSLGGSQVGGYTF. As DNA, the CDR3 is TGTGCCAGCAGCTTAGGGGGCAGCCAAGTTGGAGGCTACACCTTC.